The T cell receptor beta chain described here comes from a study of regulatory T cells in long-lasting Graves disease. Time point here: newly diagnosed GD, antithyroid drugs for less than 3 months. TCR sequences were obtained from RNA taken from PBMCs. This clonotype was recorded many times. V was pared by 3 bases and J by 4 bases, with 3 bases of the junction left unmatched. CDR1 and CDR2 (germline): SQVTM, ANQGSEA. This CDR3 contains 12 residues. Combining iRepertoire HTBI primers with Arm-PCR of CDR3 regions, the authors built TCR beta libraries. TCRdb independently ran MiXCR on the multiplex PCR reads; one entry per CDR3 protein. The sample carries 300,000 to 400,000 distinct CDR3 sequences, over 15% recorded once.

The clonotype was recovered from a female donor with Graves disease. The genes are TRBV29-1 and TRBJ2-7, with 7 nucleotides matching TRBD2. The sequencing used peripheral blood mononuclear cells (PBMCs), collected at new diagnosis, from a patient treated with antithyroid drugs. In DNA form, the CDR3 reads TGCAGCGTTGATGAGGGAGGGTACGAGCAGTACTTC. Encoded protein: CSVDEGGYEQYF.